This entry lists 2 T cell receptor beta chains sequenced from one sample in a study of cytomegalovirus exposure and HLA in healthy donors. With 60 Vbeta and 13 Jbeta primers, the PCR was carried out. Assay: immunoSEQ multiplex PCR; the TCRdb copy retains only in-frame clones and omits some. This sample has about 200,000 clones; approximately 78% occur once, and the top ten carry 2.5% to 3.5%. Sequenced: PBMCs. The receptors derive from a woman between 40 and 55 years old in good health and CMV-seronegative.

The rearrangement links TRBV12-5 to TRBJ1-2; no firm D call. Trimming removed 6 bases at V and 2 bases at J, with 13 bases between. This CDR3 contains 14 residues. Germline V CDR1 and CDR2: LGHNT, FRNRAP. This chain's CDR3 is CASGHSSRNYGYTF. DNA for the CDR3: TGTGCTAGTGGGCACAGCAGCCGCAACTATGGCTACACCTTC. Combining the CDR3 with reference TRBV12-5 and TRBJ1-2 gives the whole variable domain DARVTQTPRHKVTEMGQEVTMRCQPILGHNTVFWYRQTMMQGLELLAYFRNRAPLDDSGMPKDRFSAEMPDATLATLKIQPSEPRDSAVYFCASGHSSRNYGYTFGSGTRLTVV.

This clone was detected only once. The chain is built from TRBV19 and TRBJ2-7, with 8 bases lining up with TRBD2. V was clipped by 10 bases and J by 6 bases; unmatched bases: 11. The germline V gene encodes CDR1 LNHDA and CDR2 SQIVND (reference sequence). The CDR3 is made up of 13 amino acids. As DNA, the CDR3 is TGTGCCACCGCGACGGGGGGGAGCTCCGAGCAGTACTTC. Encoded protein: CATATGGSSEQYF.